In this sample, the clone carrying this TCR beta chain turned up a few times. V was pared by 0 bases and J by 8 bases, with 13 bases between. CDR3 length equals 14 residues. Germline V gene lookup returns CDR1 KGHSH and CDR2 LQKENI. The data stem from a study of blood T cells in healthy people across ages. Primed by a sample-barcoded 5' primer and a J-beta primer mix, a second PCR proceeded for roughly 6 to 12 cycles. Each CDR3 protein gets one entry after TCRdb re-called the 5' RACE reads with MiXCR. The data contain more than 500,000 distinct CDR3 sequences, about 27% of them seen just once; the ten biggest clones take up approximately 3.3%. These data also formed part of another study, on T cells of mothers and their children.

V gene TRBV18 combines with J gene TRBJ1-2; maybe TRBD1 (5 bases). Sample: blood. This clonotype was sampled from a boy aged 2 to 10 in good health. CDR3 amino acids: CASSPPGRVEGYTF. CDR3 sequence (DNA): TGTGCCAGCTCACCACCAGGCAGGGTAGAAGGCTACACCTTC.